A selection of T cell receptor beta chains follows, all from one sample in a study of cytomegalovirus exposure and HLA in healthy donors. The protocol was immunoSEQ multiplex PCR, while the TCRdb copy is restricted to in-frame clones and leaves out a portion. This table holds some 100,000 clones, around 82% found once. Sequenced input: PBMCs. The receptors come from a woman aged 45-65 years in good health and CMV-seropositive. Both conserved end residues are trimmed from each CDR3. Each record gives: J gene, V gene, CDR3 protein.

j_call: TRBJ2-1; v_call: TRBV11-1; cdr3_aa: ASSLVPGQGIYNEQF
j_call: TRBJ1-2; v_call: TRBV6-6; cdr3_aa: ASYREGYT
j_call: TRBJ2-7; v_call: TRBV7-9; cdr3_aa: ASSRRQATSYEQY
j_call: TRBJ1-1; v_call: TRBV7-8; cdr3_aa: ASDSGGGTEAF
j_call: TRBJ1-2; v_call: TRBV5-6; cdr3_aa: ASSSTGGYT
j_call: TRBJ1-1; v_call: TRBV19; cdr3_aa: ASSIRDRVTEAF
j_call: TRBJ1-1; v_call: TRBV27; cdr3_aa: ASSTGSVGNTEAF
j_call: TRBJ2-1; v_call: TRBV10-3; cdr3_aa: AISPLGGLYNEQF
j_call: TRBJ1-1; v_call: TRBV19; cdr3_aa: ASSLPTGGYEAF
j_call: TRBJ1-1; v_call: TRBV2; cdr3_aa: ASTLNTEAF
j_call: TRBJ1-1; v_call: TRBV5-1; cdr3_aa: ASSFIRGKSTEAF
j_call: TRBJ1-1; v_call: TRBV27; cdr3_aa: ASSLSVQYRRDRAIETF
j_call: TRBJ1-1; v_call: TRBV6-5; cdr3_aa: ASIPGQGQNTEAF
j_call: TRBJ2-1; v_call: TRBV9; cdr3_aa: ASSPSKGAGYNEQF
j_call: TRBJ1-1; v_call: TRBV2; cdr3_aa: ASSVGQPSMNTEAF
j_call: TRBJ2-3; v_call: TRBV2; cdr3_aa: ASSAQGGGGTDTQY
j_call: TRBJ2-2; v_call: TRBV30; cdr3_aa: AWSARRGELF
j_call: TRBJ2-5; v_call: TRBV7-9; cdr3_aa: ASSSGTGETQY
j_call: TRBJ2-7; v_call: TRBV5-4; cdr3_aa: ASSPGTSGRAGSYEQY
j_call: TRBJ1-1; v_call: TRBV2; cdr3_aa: ASSTTRNTEAF
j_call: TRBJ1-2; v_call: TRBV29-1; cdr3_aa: SVRTLLGDGYT
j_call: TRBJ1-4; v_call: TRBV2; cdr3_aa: ASRRFRGPNEKLF
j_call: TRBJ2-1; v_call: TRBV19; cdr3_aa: ASSLAGGIYNEQF
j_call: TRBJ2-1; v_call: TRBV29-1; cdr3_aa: SVGGQGGYNEQF
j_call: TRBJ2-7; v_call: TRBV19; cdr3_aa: ASSIDIGLEGSEQY
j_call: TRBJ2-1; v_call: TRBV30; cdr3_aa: AWIFTSGRVDEQF
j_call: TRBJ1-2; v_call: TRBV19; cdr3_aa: ASSIDRTAFYGYT